One sample yielded the 3 T cell receptor beta chains listed below, sequenced in a study of T-cell reconstitution after alpha-beta-depleted transplantation in children. Unique molecular identifiers were incorporated during preparation of the TCRbeta library. Via MiXCR, TCRdb re-called the PCR reads, giving one row per CDR3 protein. The sample lists almost 500,000 distinct CDR3 sequences, 10% to 13% occurring once. This sample comprised PBMCs, obtained before TCRalphabeta/CD19-depleted stem cell transplant. The receptors here all came from a child aged 2 to 10 with inherited bone marrow failure, due to receive a stem cell transplant.

The chain couples TRBV5-1 to TRBJ1-2; no definite D call. The CDR3 sequence is 13 residues long. V was cut by 3 bases and J by 8 bases, with 14 bases left in between. From germline, CDR1 is SGHRS and CDR2 YFSETQ. CDR3 nucleotide sequence: TGCGCCAGCAGCTCGATGGCTAGTTCGGGCTACACCTTC. It specifies CASSSMASSGYTF.

For this clonotype: A much larger clone lies a single base off, so this may be a read error. The V call is TRBV27, the J call TRBJ2-1, with D tentatively TRBD1 (5 bases). In germline, CDR1 is MNHEY, CDR2 SMNVEV (reference sequence). The V and J ends lost 2 bases and 9 bases respectively, with 26 bases between them. The CDR3 loop spans 18 amino acids. CDR3 bases: TGTGCCAGCAGTTTAGTTTCGTTGGGCAGGGAAGTACGGACTGAGCAGTTCTTC. Translating gives CASSLVSLGREVRTEQFF.

About this clonotype itself: A read error is possible here, since a much larger clone lies one base away. The chain joins TRBV20-1 to TRBJ2-7; TRBD2 matches 7 bases. The germline gives CDR1 DFQATT, CDR2 SNEGSKA (reference sequence). Trimming at V came to 7 bases and at J to 1 base, leaving 10 bases not matched to a gene. The CDR3 consists of 14 residues. CDR3 coding DNA: TGCAGTGGTGATCGGCCTAGCGGATCCTACGAGCAGTACTTC. Protein product: CSGDRPSGSYEQYF.